This T cell receptor beta chain was sequenced during a study of OX40 agonist ivuxolimab in advanced cancers. Broader study findings: CD8+ T cells (on average) carried more expanded clones than CD4+ T cells.

Of note for this clone: Its target is not known.

Assay used: immunoSEQ multiplex PCR; TCRdb lists only in-frame clones, some missing. This table has under 100,000 clones, around 93% appearing once. The sequence came from an adult with an advanced solid tumor such as melanoma, head and neck, liver or kidney cancer. Source: CD4+ or CD8+ T cells sorted from blood, taken in a trial of the OX40 agonist ivuxolimab.

The CDR3 spells CASSLKNPYEQYF. As DNA, the CDR3 is TGTGCCAGCAGCTTAAAGAACCCCTACGAGCAGTACTTC. V usage is TRBV7-9 and J usage is TRBJ2-7; D remains unclear. Deletions cut 2 bases from V and 2 bases from J, with 7 bases between. CDR3 length: 13 amino acids. The germline V gene has CDR1 SEHNR and CDR2 FQNEAQ (reference sequence).